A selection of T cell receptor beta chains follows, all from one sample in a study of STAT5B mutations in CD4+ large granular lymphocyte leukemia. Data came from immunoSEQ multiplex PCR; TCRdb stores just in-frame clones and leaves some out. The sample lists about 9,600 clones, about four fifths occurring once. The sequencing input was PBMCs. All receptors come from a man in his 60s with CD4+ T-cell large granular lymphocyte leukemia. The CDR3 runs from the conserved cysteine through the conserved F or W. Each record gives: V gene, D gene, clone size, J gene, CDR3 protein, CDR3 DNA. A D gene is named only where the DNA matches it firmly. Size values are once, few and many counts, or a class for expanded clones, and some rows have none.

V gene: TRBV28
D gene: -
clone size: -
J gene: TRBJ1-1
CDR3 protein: CASSWVGRSTEAFF
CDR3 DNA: TGTGCCAGCAGTTGGGTGGGTAGGAGCACTGAAGCTTTCTTT

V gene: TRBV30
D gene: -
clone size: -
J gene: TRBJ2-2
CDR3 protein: CAWSVRSGHTGELFF
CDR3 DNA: TGTGCCTGGAGTGTAAGGTCAGGCCATACCGGGGAGCTGTTTTTT

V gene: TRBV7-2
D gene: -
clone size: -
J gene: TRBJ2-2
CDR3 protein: CASRWSGGSGRAGTGELFF
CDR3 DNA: TGTGCCAGCAGGTGGTCAGGGGGAAGCGGGAGAGCGGGGACCGGGGAGCTGTTTTTT

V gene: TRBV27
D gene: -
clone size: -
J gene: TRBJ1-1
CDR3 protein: CASHRERRTEAFF
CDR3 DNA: TGTGCCAGCCACAGGGAGAGACGGACTGAAGCTTTCTTT

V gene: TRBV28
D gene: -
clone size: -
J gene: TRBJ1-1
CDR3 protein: CASRGVGLTEAFF
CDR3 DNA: TGTGCCAGCAGAGGCGTAGGACTAACTGAAGCTTTCTTT

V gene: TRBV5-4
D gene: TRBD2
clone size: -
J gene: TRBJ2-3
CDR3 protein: CASNEGGRTRLDTQYF
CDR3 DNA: TGTGCCAGCAACGAGGGAGGGAGGACTAGATTGGATACGCAGTATTTT

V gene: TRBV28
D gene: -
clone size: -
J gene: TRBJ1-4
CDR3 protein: CATSTNEKLFF
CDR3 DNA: TGTGCCACCTCAACTAATGAAAAACTGTTTTTT

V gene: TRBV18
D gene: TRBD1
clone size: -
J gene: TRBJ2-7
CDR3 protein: CASSPPGQGAREQYF
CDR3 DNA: TGTGCCAGCTCGCCTCCGGGACAGGGGGCGCGGGAGCAGTACTTC

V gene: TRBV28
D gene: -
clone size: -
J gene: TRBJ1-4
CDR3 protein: CASSPITLNEKLFF
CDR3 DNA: TGTGCCAGCAGCCCGATTACCTTAAATGAAAAACTGTTTTTT

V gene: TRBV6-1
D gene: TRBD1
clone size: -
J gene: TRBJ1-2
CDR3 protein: CATGADQGVSYGYTF
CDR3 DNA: TGTGCCACCGGGGCGGACCAGGGGGTCAGTTATGGCTACACCTTC

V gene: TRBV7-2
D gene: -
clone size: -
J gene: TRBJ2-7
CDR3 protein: CASSNPRGRQDEQYF
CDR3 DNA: TGTGCCAGCAGCAACCCTCGAGGTAGGCAGGACGAGCAGTACTTC

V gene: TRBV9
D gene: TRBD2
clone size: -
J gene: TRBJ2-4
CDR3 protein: CASSAGTSRGNIQYF
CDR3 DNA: TGTGCCAGCAGCGCTGGGACTAGCCGTGGAAACATTCAGTACTTC

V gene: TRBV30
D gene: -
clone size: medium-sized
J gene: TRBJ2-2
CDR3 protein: CAWSGTEHGELFF
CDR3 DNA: TGTGCCTGGAGTGGGACAGAACACGGGGAGCTGTTTTTT

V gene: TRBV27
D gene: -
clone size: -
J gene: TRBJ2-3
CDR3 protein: CASSLSPRPSTDTQYF
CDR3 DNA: TGTGCCAGCAGTTTATCGCCTAGGCCTAGCACAGATACGCAGTATTTT

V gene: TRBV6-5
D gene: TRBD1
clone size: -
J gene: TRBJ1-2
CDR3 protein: CASRDSYSYGYTF
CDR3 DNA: TGTGCCTCCCGGGACAGCTACTCCTATGGCTACACCTTC

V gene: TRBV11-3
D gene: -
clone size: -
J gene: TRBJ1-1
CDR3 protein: CASSLTRITEAFF
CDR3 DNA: TGTGCCAGCAGCTTAACTCGTATCACTGAAGCTTTCTTT

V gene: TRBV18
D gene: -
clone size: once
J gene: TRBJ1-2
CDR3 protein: CASSSTGTLGGRRYTF
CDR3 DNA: TGTGCCAGCTCATCGACCGGGACGTTGGGGGGTCGTCGCTACACCTTC

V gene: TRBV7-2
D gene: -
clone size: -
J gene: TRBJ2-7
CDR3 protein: CASSFWSYEQYF
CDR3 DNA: TGTGCCAGCAGCTTTTGGAGCTACGAGCAGTACTTC

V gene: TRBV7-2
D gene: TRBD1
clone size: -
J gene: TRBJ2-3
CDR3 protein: CASSKPRDRITDTQYF
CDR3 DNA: TGTGCCAGCAGCAAACCACGGGACAGGATCACAGATACGCAGTATTTT

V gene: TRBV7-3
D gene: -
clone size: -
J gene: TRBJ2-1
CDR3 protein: CASSTQGRGYNEQFF
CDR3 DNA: TGTGCCAGCAGCACACAGGGTCGGGGGTACAATGAGCAGTTCTTC

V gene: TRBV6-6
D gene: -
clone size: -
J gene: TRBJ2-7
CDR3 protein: CASSLGTLGEQYF
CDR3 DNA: TGTGCCAGCAGTCTCGGGACGCTGGGGGAGCAGTACTTC

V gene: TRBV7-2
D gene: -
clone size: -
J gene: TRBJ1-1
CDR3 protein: CASSSTGREAFF
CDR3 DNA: TGTGCCAGCAGCTCCACGGGGCGAGAAGCTTTCTTT

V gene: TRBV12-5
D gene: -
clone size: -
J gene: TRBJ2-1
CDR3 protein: CASGLGHLQGDEQFF
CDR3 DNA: TGTGCTAGTGGTTTGGGCCATTTACAGGGAGATGAGCAGTTCTTC

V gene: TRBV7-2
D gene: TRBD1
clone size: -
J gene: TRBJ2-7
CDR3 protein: CASSFIFGTADYEQYF
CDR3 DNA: TGTGCCAGCAGCTTCATCTTCGGGACAGCAGACTACGAGCAGTACTTC

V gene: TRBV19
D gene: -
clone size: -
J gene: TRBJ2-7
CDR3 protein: CASRQVSSYEQYF
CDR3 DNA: TGTGCCAGTCGTCAGGTTTCCTCCTACGAGCAGTACTTC

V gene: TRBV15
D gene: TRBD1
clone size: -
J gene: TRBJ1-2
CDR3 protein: CATSSDREDGYTF
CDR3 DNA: TGTGCCACCAGCAGCGACAGGGAGGATGGCTACACCTTC

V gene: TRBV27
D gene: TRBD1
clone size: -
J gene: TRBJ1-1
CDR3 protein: CASNRPGQGFTEAFF
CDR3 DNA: TGTGCCAGCAATCGGCCGGGACAGGGCTTCACTGAAGCTTTCTTT

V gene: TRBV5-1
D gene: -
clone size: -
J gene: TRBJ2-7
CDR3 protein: CASSFTGEEQYF
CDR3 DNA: TGCGCCAGCAGCTTCACAGGAGAGGAGCAGTACTTC

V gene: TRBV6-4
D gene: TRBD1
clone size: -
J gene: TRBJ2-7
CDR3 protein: CASSDDGTGGHEQYF
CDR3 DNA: TGTGCCAGCAGTGACGACGGGACAGGGGGCCATGAGCAGTACTTC

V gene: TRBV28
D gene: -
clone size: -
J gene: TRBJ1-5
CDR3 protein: CASSLRSGLNQPQHF
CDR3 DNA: TGTGCCAGCAGTTTAAGGTCAGGGTTGAATCAGCCCCAGCATTTT

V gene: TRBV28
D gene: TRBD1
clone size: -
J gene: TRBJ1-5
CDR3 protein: CASSRDRGNQPQHF
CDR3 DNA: TGTGCCAGCAGCCGGGACAGGGGCAATCAGCCCCAGCATTTT

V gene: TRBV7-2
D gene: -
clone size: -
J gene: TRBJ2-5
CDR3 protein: CASTIGSQETQYF
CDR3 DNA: TGTGCCAGCACCATAGGATCCCAAGAGACCCAGTACTTC

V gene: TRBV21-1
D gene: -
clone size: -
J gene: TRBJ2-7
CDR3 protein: CASSKQAHEQYF
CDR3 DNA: TGTGCCAGCAGCAAACAAGCCCACGAGCAGTACTTC

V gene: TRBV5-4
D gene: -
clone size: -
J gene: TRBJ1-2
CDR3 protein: CASSQRTDANYGYTF
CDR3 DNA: TGTGCCAGCAGCCAAAGGACAGACGCTAACTATGGCTACACCTTC

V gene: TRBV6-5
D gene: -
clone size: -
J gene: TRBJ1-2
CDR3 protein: CASIPAAGDNYGYTF
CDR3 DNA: TGTGCCAGCATCCCGGCAGCAGGGGACAACTATGGCTACACCTTC

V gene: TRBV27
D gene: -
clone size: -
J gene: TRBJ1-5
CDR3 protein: CASSTRGNQPQHF
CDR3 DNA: TGTGCCAGCAGTACCAGGGGCAATCAGCCCCAGCATTTT

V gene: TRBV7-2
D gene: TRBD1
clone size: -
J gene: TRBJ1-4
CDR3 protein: CASSLGWTGENEKLFF
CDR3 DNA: TGTGCCAGCAGCTTAGGGTGGACAGGGGAAAATGAAAAACTGTTTTTT

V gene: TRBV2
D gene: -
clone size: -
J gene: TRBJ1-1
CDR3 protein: CASSEGEYTEAFF
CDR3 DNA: TGTGCCAGCAGTGAGGGGGAGTACACTGAAGCTTTCTTT

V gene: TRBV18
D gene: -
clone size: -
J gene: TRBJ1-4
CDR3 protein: CASSSGVSTNEKLFF
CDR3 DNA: TGTGCCAGCTCATCCGGGGTGTCAACTAATGAAAAACTGTTTTTT

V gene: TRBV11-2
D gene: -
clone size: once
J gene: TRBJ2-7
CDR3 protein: CASSQRVTRESYEQYF
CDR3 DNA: TGTGCCAGCAGCCAACGGGTCACTAGAGAATCCTACGAGCAGTACTTC

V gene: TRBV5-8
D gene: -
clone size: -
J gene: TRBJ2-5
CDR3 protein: CASRIPWDKQETQYF
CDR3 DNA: TGTGCCAGCAGGATTCCCTGGGACAAACAAGAGACCCAGTACTTC

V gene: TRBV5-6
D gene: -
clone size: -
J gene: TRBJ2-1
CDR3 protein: CASSPGSNEQFF
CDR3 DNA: TGTGCCAGCAGCCCCGGGAGCAATGAGCAGTTCTTC

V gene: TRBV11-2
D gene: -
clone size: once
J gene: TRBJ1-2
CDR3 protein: CASSRSGTGHYGYTF
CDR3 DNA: TGTGCCAGCAGCCGCTCCGGGACGGGACACTATGGCTACACCTTC

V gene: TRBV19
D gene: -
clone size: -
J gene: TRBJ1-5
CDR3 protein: CASTPTGRPNQPQHF
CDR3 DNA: TGTGCCAGTACTCCTACGGGGAGACCTAATCAGCCCCAGCATTTT

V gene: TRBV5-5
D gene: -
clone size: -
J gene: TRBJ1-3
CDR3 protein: CASSPTLTDSGNTIYF
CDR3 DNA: TGTGCCAGCAGCCCCACCCTGACAGACTCTGGAAACACCATATATTTT

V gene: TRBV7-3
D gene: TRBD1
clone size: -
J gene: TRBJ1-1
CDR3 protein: CASSLYGQGNTEAFF
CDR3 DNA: TGTGCCAGCAGCTTATACGGACAGGGGAACACTGAAGCTTTCTTT

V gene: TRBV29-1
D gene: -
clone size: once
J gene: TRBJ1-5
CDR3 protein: CSVGGGKGDGQPQHF
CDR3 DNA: TGCAGCGTTGGGGGAGGGAAGGGGGATGGTCAGCCCCAGCATTTT

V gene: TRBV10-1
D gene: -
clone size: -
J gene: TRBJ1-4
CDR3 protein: CASSESNGVGELFF
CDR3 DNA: TGCGCCAGCAGTGAGTCGAACGGGGTTGGCGAACTGTTTTTT

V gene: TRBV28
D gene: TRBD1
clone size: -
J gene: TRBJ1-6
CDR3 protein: CASSPQTGGDSPLHF
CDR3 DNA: TGTGCCAGCAGTCCCCAGACAGGGGGCGATTCACCCCTCCACTTT

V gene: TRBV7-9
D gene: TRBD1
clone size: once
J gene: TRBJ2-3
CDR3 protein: CASSLSGGEDTQYF
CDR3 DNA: TGTGCCAGCAGCTTATCAGGGGGTGAGGATACGCAGTATTTT

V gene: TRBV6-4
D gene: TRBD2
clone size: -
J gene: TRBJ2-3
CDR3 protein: CASSDEAGAVDTQYF
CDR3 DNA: TGTGCCAGCAGTGACGAGGCGGGAGCAGTAGATACGCAGTATTTT

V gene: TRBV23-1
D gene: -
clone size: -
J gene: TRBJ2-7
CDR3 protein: CASSQPNPDRYINEQYF
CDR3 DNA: TGCGCCAGCAGTCAACCCAACCCGGACAGATATATCAACGAGCAGTACTTC

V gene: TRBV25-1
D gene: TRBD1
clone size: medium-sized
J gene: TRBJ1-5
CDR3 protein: CASSGGQGAETQHF
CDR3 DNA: TGTGCCAGCAGTGGCGGACAGGGGGCAGAGACCCAGCATTTT

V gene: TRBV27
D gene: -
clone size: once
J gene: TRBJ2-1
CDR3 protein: CASSLSRGYNEQFF
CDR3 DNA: TGTGCCAGCAGTTTATCGAGGGGCTACAATGAGCAGTTCTTC

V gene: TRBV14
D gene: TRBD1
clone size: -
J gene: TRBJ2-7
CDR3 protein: CASSQGRDRLGEQYF
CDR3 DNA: TGTGCCAGCAGCCAAGGCCGGGACAGGCTAGGCGAGCAGTACTTC